The 19 T cell receptor beta chains below were found in one sample sequenced in a study of T cell responses to AZD1222 COVID-19 vaccine. Method: immunoSEQ multiplex PCR; TCRdb's copy keeps in-frame clones and lacks some. This sample carries some 140,000 clones, about 91% of them seen once, and the ten largest clones take about 3%. The sequences come from peripheral blood, collected on day 0 of AZD1222 vaccination. The origin of the receptors is an adult in good health.

The V and J genes are TRBV6-5 and TRBJ2-7; no firm D call. The V end lost 0 bases, the J end lost 7 bases, and 10 bases lay between the germline ends. This CDR3 has 13 residues. CDR1 and CDR2 (germline): MNHEY, SVGAGI. The CDR3 region is CASSYSGIFEQYF. CDR3 bases: TGTGCCAGCAGTTACTCGGGGATTTTTGAGCAGTACTTC.

This clone has a single count. The chain uses TRBV24-1 and TRBJ1-5; D uncertain. From germline, CDR1 is KGHDR and CDR2 SFDVKD. The CDR3 contains 13 residues. The V end lost 0 bases, the J end lost 6 bases, and 5 bases lay between the germline ends. The CDR3 sequence is CATSDLYGQPQHF. The CDR3 coding sequence is TGTGCCACCAGTGATTTGTACGGTCAGCCCCAGCATTTT.

The V gene is TRBV7-9, the J gene TRBJ1-6; 9 bases align to TRBD1. The CDR3 covers 14 residues. V gave up 5 bases and J gave up 10 bases; unmatched junction bases: 6. The germline V gene has CDR1 SEHNR and CDR2 FQNEAQ (reference sequence). The CDR3 loop is CASSKQGAASPLHF. The CDR3 DNA reads as TGTGCCAGCAGCAAACAGGGGGCGGCCTCACCCCTCCACTTT.

This sequence joins TRBV6-6 and TRBJ1-1; D remains unclear. Germline V CDR1 and CDR2: MNHNY, SVGAGI (reference sequence). This CDR3 contains 11 residues. Trimming removed 4 bases at V and 3 bases at J, with 3 bases between. DNA for the CDR3: TGTGCCAGCAGTTTAGACACTGAAGCTTTCTTT. This codes for CASSLDTEAFF.

This chain uses TRBV7-9 with TRBJ1-6; D possibly corresponds to TRBD1 (5 bases). The CDR3 runs to 16 residues. Germline V CDR1 and CDR2: SEHNR, FQNEAQ (reference sequence). V shed 5 bases and J shed 0 bases, with 11 bases lying between them. The CDR3 is CASSPGGGSYNSPLHF. In DNA form, the CDR3 reads TGTGCCAGCAGCCCCGGGGGGGGCTCCTATAATTCACCCCTCCACTTT.

V is TRBV6-2 or TRBV6-3 and J is TRBJ2-7; 7 bases match TRBD1. Per the germline V gene, CDR1 is MNHEY and CDR2 is SVGEGT. V lost 4 bases to trimming and J lost 4 bases; unmatched junction nucleotides: 1. The CDR3 is made up of 12 amino acids. The CDR3: CASSLTGYEQYF. DNA of the CDR3: TGTGCCAGCAGTTTGACAGGGTACGAGCAGTACTTC.

A remark on this clone: In the same sample, other DNA sequences code for this CDR3. The chain carries TRBV13 and TRBJ2-3; D might be TRBD2 (5 bases). The CDR3 covers 14 residues. CDR1 and CDR2 (germline): PRHDT, FYEKMQ (reference sequence). The ends were cut back, 7 bases at V and 3 bases at J, with 14 bases in the middle. CDR3 residues: CASTTPSGTDTQYF. The CDR3 nucleotides are TGTGCCAGCACGACCCCCAGCGGTACAGATACGCAGTATTTT. Looking up the rest from reference TRBV13 and TRBJ2-3 gives the full variable domain: AAGVIQSPRHLIKEKRETATLKCYPIPRHDTVYWYQQGPGQDPQFLISFYEKMQSDKGSIPDRFSAQQFSDYHSELNMSSLELGDSALYFCASTTPSGTDTQYFGPGTRLTVL.

V gene TRBV3-1 (or the pseudogene TRBV3-2) combines with J gene TRBJ2-1; D is undetermined. The ends were cut back, 1 base at V and 6 bases at J, with 4 bases in the middle. This CDR3 has 12 amino acids. The germline V gene encodes CDR1 LGHDT and CDR2 YNNKEL (reference sequence). This CDR3 reads CASSQALNEQFF. DNA for the CDR3: TGTGCCAGCAGCCAAGCCCTCAATGAGCAGTTCTTC.

The chain couples TRBV6-6 to TRBJ1-1; D is unclear. The CDR3 spans 13 residues. Germline V gene lookup returns CDR1 MNHNY and CDR2 SVGAGI (reference sequence). With 1 base removed from V and 1 base from J, the gap between germline ends came to 4 bases. The DNA for the CDR3 is TGTGCCAGCAGTTACTACCCGAACACTGAAGCTTTCTTT. Its protein product is CASSYYPNTEAFF.

The chain has TRBV2 and TRBJ1-6; D might be TRBD1 (6 bases). This CDR3 has 14 amino acids. In germline, CDR1 is SNHLY, CDR2 FYNNEI. V gave up 3 bases and J gave up 9 bases, with 12 bases separating them. The CDR3 sequence is CASSEAGAASPLHF. The CDR3 DNA reads as TGTGCCAGCAGTGAGGCGGGGGCGGCTTCACCCCTCCACTTT.

This chain joins TRBV3-1 (or the pseudogene TRBV3-2) and TRBJ2-5; possibly TRBD1 for D (5 bases). Germline-derived CDR1 and CDR2 are LGHDT and YNNKEL (reference sequence). CDR3 length equals 17 residues. Trimming stripped 0 bases from V and 7 bases from J, with 21 bases between. CDR3 region: CASSQDSRVIREGTQYF. For the CDR3, the DNA is TGTGCCAGCAGCCAAGATTCTCGAGTGATCAGGGAAGGGACCCAGTACTTC.

This chain links TRBV4-3 with TRBJ1-5, with 7 bases identical to TRBD1. V shed 5 bases and J 1 base; nucleotides not matched to a gene: 2. This CDR3 contains 14 residues. In germline, CDR1 is LGHNA, CDR2 YSLEER. The CDR3 reads CASSKDRSNQPQHF. CDR3 in DNA: TGCGCCAGCAGCAAGGACAGGAGCAATCAGCCCCAGCATTTT.

The chain couples TRBV5-1 to TRBJ1-4; D remains ambiguous. Germline loops: CDR1 SGHRS, CDR2 YFSETQ. V lost 0 bases and J lost 6, with 9 bases in between. The CDR3 loop spans 14 amino acids. CDR3 residues: CASSLAGWDEKLFF. The CDR3 region has the DNA TGCGCCAGCAGCTTGGCCGGGTGGGATGAAAAACTGTTTTTT.

The J gene is TRBJ1-2, the V gene TRBV4-1, with 7 bases lining up with TRBD1. The CDR3 extends over 16 amino acids. V was pared by 5 bases and J by 3 bases, with 12 bases of the junction left unmatched. The germline CDR1 and CDR2 sequences are MGHRA and YSYEKL. CDR3 coding DNA: TGCGCCAGCAGCACGTTTGACAGGGCCTTTTACTATGGCTACACCTTC. Translation gives CASSTFDRAFYYGYTF.

The chain is built from TRBV5-1 and TRBJ1-2, with 12 nucleotides matching TRBD1. The length of the CDR3 is 16 residues. The germline V gene has CDR1 SGHRS and CDR2 YFSETQ. V gave up 1 base and J gave up 2 bases; unmatched junction bases: 3. The CDR3 DNA is TGCGCCAGCAGCTTGTGGGGACAGGGGGCGAACTATGGCTACACCTTC. Amino acids: CASSLWGQGANYGYTF.

The chain recombines TRBV6-5 with TRBJ1-1; D may be TRBD1 (5 bases). V was clipped by 7 bases and J by 10 bases, with 13 bases between them. CDR3 length: 11 amino acids. Germline CDR1 and CDR2: MNHEY and SVGAGI. This CDR3 is CASNTRGRAFF. Here the CDR3 DNA reads TGTGCCAGCAATACTCGGGGCCGAGCTTTCTTT.

The chain couples TRBV11-2 to TRBJ2-1; perhaps TRBD2 as D (6 bases). The CDR3 has 15 amino acids. Trimming pared 7 bases from V and 7 bases from J, leaving 20 bases between. The germline V gene encodes CDR1 SGHAT and CDR2 FQNNGV. This CDR3 is CASTGPGGQWNEQFF. Here the CDR3 DNA reads TGTGCCAGCACAGGTCCCGGGGGTCAGTGGAATGAGCAGTTCTTC.

Written as DNA, the CDR3 is TGTGCCAGCAGCTTAGGGGCGGGATTTTACAATGAGCAGTTCTTC. This encodes CASSLGAGFYNEQFF. The rearrangement uses TRBV7-9 and TRBJ2-1; D might be TRBD2 (6 bases). CDR1 is SEHNR, CDR2 FQNEAQ, per germline (reference sequence). Trimming removed 1 base at V and 4 bases at J, with 11 bases between. This CDR3 is 15 amino acids long.

This chain joins TRBV18 and TRBJ2-7, with D tentatively TRBD2 (5 bases). The CDR3 runs to 15 residues. The V end lost 0 bases, the J end lost 1 base, and 10 bases lay between the germline ends. Germline lookup yields CDR1 KGHSH and CDR2 LQKENI. The CDR3, as DNA: TGTGCCAGCTCACCACCTTCGGGGAAGTCCTACGAGCAGTACTTC. It translates to CASSPPSGKSYEQYF.